What follows are 26 T cell receptor beta chains derived from one specimen sequenced in a study of blood T cell repertoires in COVID-19. Some clones are missing from TCRdb's copy, which holds only in-frame ones; the method was immunoSEQ multiplex PCR. This repertoire shows 110,000 to 150,000 clones, over 65% found once; its top ten account for 6%. Sequenced sample: PBMCs or T cells enriched from blood (not recorded which). The receptors stem from a woman in her 50s who had recovered from COVID-19.

This chain joins TRBV14 and TRBJ2-1, with 8 bases fitting TRBD1. This CDR3 region has 16 residues. Germline CDR1 SGHDN, CDR2 FVKESK. The junction had 17 bases not matched to a gene; V was cut back by 7 bases and J by 9 bases. CDR3: CASNYAGGQGRREQFF. CDR3 sequence (DNA): TGTGCCAGCAACTACGCCGGAGGACAGGGTCGGCGTGAGCAGTTCTTC.

The CDR3 spells CASKTPTDTQYF. The CDR3 DNA sequence: TGTGCCAGCAAAACTCCCACAGATACGCAGTATTTT. The chain has TRBV2 and TRBJ2-3, with unresolved D. Germline CDR1 SNHLY, CDR2 FYNNEI. V was clipped by 7 bases and J by 2 bases, with 7 bases between them. This CDR3 spans 12 amino acids.

CDR3: CASSEVEGASEQYF. The CDR3 bases are TGTGCCAGCAGTGAAGTTGAGGGGGCGAGCGAGCAGTACTTC. The chain combines TRBV2 with TRBJ2-7; the match to TRBD1 covers 7 bases. CDR1 is SNHLY and CDR2 is FYNNEI in the germline V gene. The CDR3 loop spans 14 amino acids. With V trimmed by 1 base and J by 6 bases, 6 bases remained unmatched.

The V gene is TRBV15, the J gene TRBJ1-1; no clear D. Trimming pared 0 bases from V and 0 bases from J, leaving 5 bases between. The length of the CDR3 is 14 residues. Germline lookup yields CDR1 LNHNV and CDR2 YYDKDF (reference sequence). This CDR3 is CATSRDTVNTEAFF. In nucleotides, the CDR3 is TGTGCCACCAGCAGAGATACAGTGAACACTGAAGCTTTCTTT.

The chain is built from TRBV10-3 and TRBJ1-1, with 10 bases lining up with TRBD1. CDR1 and CDR2 from the germline V gene are ENHRY and SYGVKD. The CDR3 covers 18 residues. V was pared by 4 bases and J by 1 base, with 12 bases of the junction left unmatched. CDR3 in amino acids: CAISAQLGTGVSNTEAFF. As DNA, the CDR3 is TGTGCCATCAGTGCTCAGTTGGGGACAGGGGTGTCGAACACTGAAGCTTTCTTT.

As DNA, the CDR3 is TGTGCCAGCAGGGTTTCGGGGGCCAAAAACATTCAGTACTTC. It specifies CASRVSGAKNIQYF. This chain uses TRBV28 with TRBJ2-4, with D perhaps matching TRBD2 (5 bases). The CDR3 totals 14 residues. Germline values: CDR1 MDHEN, CDR2 SYDVKM. Trimming stripped 6 bases from V and 1 base from J, with 10 bases between.

The chain combines TRBV24-1 with TRBJ2-7; 9 nucleotides agree with TRBD2. Germline V gene sequence: CDR1 KGHDR, CDR2 SFDVKD. The V segment lost 3 bases and the J segment 6 bases; nucleotides outside the gene matches: 8. This CDR3 is built from 15 residues. CDR3 sequence (DNA): TGTGCCACCAGTGATCCCTCAGGGACTAGCTCCGAGCAGTACTTC. This gives the protein CATSDPSGTSSEQYF.

This clone was seen once. V and J are TRBV5-1 and TRBJ2-2; 9 positions match TRBD2. The CDR3 runs 16 residues. CDR1 and CDR2 from the germline V gene are SGHRS and YFSETQ. V shed 6 bases and J 1 base; nucleotides not matched to a gene: 7. CDR3 loop: CASNVSGGRNTGELFF. CDR3 bases: TGCGCCAGCAACGTTAGCGGGGGCCGGAACACCGGGGAGCTGTTTTTT.

V gene TRBV2 combines with J gene TRBJ1-6; TRBD1 aligns across 10 bases. J was trimmed by 6 bases and V by 11 bases; bases with no gene match: 7. The CDR3 has 14 amino acids. Germline V gives CDR1 SNHLY, CDR2 FYNNEI. CDR3 bases: TGTGCCTCAATTCGGGACAGGGGTAATTCACCCCTCCACTTT. It codes for CASIRDRGNSPLHF.

The sample holds one count of this clone. J is TRBJ1-2 and V is TRBV18, with 7 bases identical to TRBD1. This CDR3 region has 13 residues. CDR1 is KGHSH, CDR2 LQKENI, per germline. V dropped 2 bases and J dropped 5; count of bases not matched to a gene: 2. Here the CDR3 reads CASSPGQAYGYTF. The CDR3 DNA reads as TGTGCCAGCTCACCAGGACAGGCTTATGGCTACACCTTC.

V gene TRBV5-1 combines with J gene TRBJ2-3, with 8 bases that match TRBD1. The V gene's germline CDR1 is SGHRS and CDR2 YFSETQ. The V and J ends lost 3 bases and 3 bases, in that order; junction bases with no gene match: 6. The CDR3 totals 15 residues. CDR3 nucleotide sequence: TGCGCCAGCAGCTGGACAGGGAAGGAGACAGATACGCAGTATTTT. This gives the protein CASSWTGKETDTQYF.

The V and J genes are TRBV5-5 and TRBJ1-1; D unclear. Trimming took off 2 bases at V and 5 bases at J, with 13 bases between the two ends. Per germline, CDR1 SGHKS and CDR2 YYEKEE (reference sequence). The CDR3 is 14 residues long. CDR3 coding DNA: TGTGCCAGCAGCTTTTCCGAACTAAGGACTGAAGCTTTCTTT. It specifies CASSFSELRTEAFF.

V gene TRBV6-6 combines with J gene TRBJ1-4; 8 bases agree with TRBD1. The trim removed 4 bases at V and 8 bases at J, leaving 3 bases unmatched. This CDR3 comprises 13 residues. Germline CDR1 reads MNHNY; CDR2 reads SVGAGI (reference sequence). The CDR3 nucleotides are TGTGCCAGCAGTTTTACAGGGGGGGAAAAACTGTTTTTT. Amino acids: CASSFTGGEKLFF.

This chain connects TRBV3-1 (or the pseudogene TRBV3-2) to TRBJ1-2, with 11 positions matching TRBD1. CDR3 size: 14 residues. V dropped 0 bases and J dropped 11; count of bases not matched to a gene: 5. The germline V gene encodes CDR1 LGHDT and CDR2 YNNKEL (reference sequence). In nucleotides, the CDR3 is TGTGCCAGCAGCCAAGACTGGGACAGGGGGGCTTACACCTTC. It specifies CASSQDWDRGAYTF.

The gene calls are TRBV6-5 and TRBJ2-7; 7 nucleotides match TRBD1. V lost 3 bases, J lost 4 bases, and 6 bases stayed unmatched. The CDR3 consists of 14 residues. Germline-derived CDR1 and CDR2 are MNHEY and SVGAGI. CDR3: CASSYITGEYEQYF. The CDR3, as DNA: TGTGCCAGCAGTTATATTACAGGGGAATACGAGCAGTACTTC.

This clone appeared a single time. This chain uses TRBV9 with TRBJ1-2; 7 bases are a match to TRBD1. V trimming: 4 bases; J trimming: 5 bases; junction bases outside the gene matches: 14. This CDR3 region has 16 residues. The germline CDR1 and CDR2 sequences are SGDLS and YYNGEE. For the CDR3, the DNA is TGTGCCAGCAGCCCCGAAGGGACAGCCGCCGAATATGGCTACACCTTC. Protein product: CASSPEGTAAEYGYTF.

CDR3 nucleotides: TGTGCCAGTAGTTTCCTCCTAGGGGGAGATACGCAGTATTTT. This encodes CASSFLLGGDTQYF. The rearrangement joins TRBV19 to TRBJ2-3; D is perhaps TRBD1 (6 bases). The CDR3 totals 14 residues. Trimming cost V 5 bases and J 5 bases, with 14 bases left between them. CDR1 is LNHDA, CDR2 SQIVND, per germline (reference sequence).

The rearrangement uses TRBV5-1 and TRBJ2-1; 10 bases align to TRBD2. The V gene end was trimmed by 0 bases and the J gene end by 7 bases; junction bases not matched to a gene: 13. CDR3 length: 18 residues. CDR1 and CDR2 from the germline V gene are SGHRS and YFSETQ. The CDR3 region is CASSLGPRGAGGQNEQFF. The CDR3 DNA reads TGCGCCAGCAGCTTGGGGCCCCGGGGAGCGGGGGGGCAGAATGAGCAGTTCTTC.

This clone came up once. The rearrangement uses TRBV19 and TRBJ2-2, with D tentatively TRBD2 (5 bases). This CDR3 is built from 14 residues. With 8 bases removed from V and 4 bases from J, the gap between germline ends came to 14 bases. Looked up from germline, CDR1 is LNHDA and CDR2 is SQIVND (reference sequence). The CDR3 protein is CASHGRGSTGELFF. The DNA of the CDR3 is TGTGCCAGTCATGGCCGGGGTTCCACCGGGGAGCTGTTTTTT.

CDR3 sequence: CAISSQGSSSGELFF. In DNA, the CDR3 is TGTGCCATCAGTTCTCAGGGGTCGAGTTCCGGGGAGCTGTTTTTT. This chain connects TRBV10-3 to TRBJ2-2; maybe TRBD1 (6 bases). Germline V gene data show CDR1 as ENHRY and CDR2 as SYGVKD. The CDR3 has 15 residues. Between the trimmed V and J ends, which lost 5 bases and 6 bases, there was a span of 16 bases.

This chain uses TRBV19 with TRBJ2-4; D is possibly TRBD1 (6 bases). Trimming took 4 bases from V and 5 from J, leaving 18 bases between them. Germline-derived CDR1 and CDR2 are LNHDA and SQIVND (reference sequence). This CDR3 contains 16 residues. The CDR3 sequence is CASSSPGHRLQNIQYF. DNA for the CDR3: TGTGCCAGTAGTAGCCCGGGACACCGGCTCCAAAACATTCAGTACTTC.

The genes are TRBV19 and TRBJ2-2; 8 nucleotides line up with TRBD1. J gave up 4 bases and V 6 bases, and 4 bases lay outside the gene matches. The CDR3 has 14 amino acids. From germline, CDR1 is LNHDA and CDR2 SQIVND (reference sequence). CDR3 in amino acids: CASSLTGGTGELFF. CDR3 nucleotides: TGTGCCAGTAGCCTTACAGGGGGCACCGGGGAGCTGTTTTTT. Together with reference TRBV19 and TRBJ2-2, the CDR3 gives the full variable domain: DGGITQSPKYLFRKEGQNVTLSCEQNLNHDAMYWYRQDPGQGLRLIYYSQIVNDFQKGDIAEGYSVSREKKESFPLTVTSAQKNPTAFYLCASSLTGGTGELFFGEGSRLTVL.

Concerning this clone itself: Other DNA sequences in this specimen translate into the identical CDR3. V gene TRBV2 combines with J gene TRBJ1-2, with 8 bases fitting TRBD1. This CDR3 is built from 13 residues. The junction had 6 bases not matched to a gene; V was cut back by 6 bases and J by 6 bases. Germline CDR1 and CDR2: SNHLY and FYNNEI. The CDR3 protein is CASRPGQGDGYTF. DNA for the CDR3: TGTGCCAGCAGACCCGGACAGGGAGATGGCTACACCTTC.

The genes are TRBV18 and TRBJ2-1, with D perhaps matching TRBD1 (5 bases). The CDR3 is 14 amino acids. V lost 5 bases and J 6 bases, leaving 14 bases between the germline ends. Per the germline V gene, CDR1 is KGHSH and CDR2 is LQKENI. CDR3 sequence reads: CASSKGSDLNEQFF. In DNA form, the CDR3 reads TGTGCCAGCTCAAAGGGGTCAGACCTCAATGAGCAGTTCTTC.

The chain employs TRBV18 and TRBJ2-1; TRBD1 might be the D (6 bases). V lost 3 bases, J lost 6 bases, and 15 bases lay in between. Looked up from germline, CDR1 is KGHSH and CDR2 is LQKENI. The CDR3 is made up of 15 amino acids. CDR3 nucleotide sequence: TGTGCCAGCTCACCTCCCGGGACATGGGGCAATGAGCAGTTCTTC. It codes for CASSPPGTWGNEQFF.

The CDR3 DNA sequence: TGCAGTGCTACGCCTGGCCACGAGCAGTACTTC. Its translation is CSATPGHEQYF. The genes are TRBV20-1 and TRBJ2-7; D gene ambiguous. In germline, CDR1 is DFQATT, CDR2 SNEGSKA (reference sequence). This CDR3 spans 11 amino acids. The V and J ends lost 4 bases and 5 bases respectively, with 9 bases between them.